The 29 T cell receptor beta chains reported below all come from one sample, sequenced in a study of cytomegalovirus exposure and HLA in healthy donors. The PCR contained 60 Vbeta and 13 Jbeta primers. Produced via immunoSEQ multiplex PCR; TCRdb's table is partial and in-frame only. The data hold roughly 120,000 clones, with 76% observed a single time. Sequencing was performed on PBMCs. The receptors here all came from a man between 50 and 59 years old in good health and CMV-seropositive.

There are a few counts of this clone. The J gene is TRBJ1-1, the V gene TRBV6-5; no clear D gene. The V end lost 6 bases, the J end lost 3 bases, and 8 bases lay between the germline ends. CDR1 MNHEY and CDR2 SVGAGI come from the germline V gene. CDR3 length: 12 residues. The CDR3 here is CASSYPDTEAFF. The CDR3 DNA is TGTGCCAGCAGCTACCCCGACACTGAAGCTTTCTTT.

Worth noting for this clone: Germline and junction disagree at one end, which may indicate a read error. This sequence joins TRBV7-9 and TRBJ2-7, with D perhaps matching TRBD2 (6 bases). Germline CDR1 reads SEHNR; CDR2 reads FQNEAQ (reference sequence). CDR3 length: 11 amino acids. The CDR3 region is CASSDPGLKAF. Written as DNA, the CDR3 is TGTGCCAGCTCTGACCCGGGACTCAAAGCCTTC.

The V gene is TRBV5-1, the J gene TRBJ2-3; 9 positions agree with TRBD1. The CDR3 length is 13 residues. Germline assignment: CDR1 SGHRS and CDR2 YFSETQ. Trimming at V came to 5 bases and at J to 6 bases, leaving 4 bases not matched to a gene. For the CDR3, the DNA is TGCGCCAGCAGTCGGACAGGGGAGGATACGCAGTATTTT. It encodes CASSRTGEDTQYF. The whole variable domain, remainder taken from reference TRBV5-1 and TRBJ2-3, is KAGVTQTPRYLIKTRGQQVTLSCSPISGHRSVSWYQQTPGQGLQFLFEYFSETQRNKGNFPGRFSGRQFSNSRSEMNVSTLELGDSALYLCASSRTGEDTQYFGPGTRLTVL.

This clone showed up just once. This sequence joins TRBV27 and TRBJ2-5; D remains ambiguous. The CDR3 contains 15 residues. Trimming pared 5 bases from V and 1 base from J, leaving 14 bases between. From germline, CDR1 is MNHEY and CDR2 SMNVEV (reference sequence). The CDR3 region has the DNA TGTGCCAGCAGTCCCCTGGCGGATTCCCAAGAGACCCAGTACTTC. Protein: CASSPLADSQETQYF.

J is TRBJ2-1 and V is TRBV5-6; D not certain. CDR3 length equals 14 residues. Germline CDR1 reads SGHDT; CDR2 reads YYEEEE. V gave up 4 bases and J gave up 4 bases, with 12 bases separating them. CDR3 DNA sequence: TGTGCCAGCAGCCCGGATGACAATTACAATGAGCAGTTCTTC. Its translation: CASSPDDNYNEQFF.

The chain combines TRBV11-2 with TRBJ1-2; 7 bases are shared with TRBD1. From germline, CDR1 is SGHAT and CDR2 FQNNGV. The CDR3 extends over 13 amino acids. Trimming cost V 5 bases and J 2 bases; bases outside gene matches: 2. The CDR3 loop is CASSEGQNYGYTF. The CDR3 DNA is TGTGCCAGCAGCGAGGGACAGAACTATGGCTACACCTTC.

The CDR3 DNA follows: TGCAGCGTTGTGGCTAGCGGACAAGAGACCCAGTACTTC. Translated, it gives CSVVASGQETQYF. V and J are TRBV29-1 and TRBJ2-5; 7 bases match TRBD2. Trimming removed 4 bases from V and 2 bases from J; junction bases left unmatched: 4. CDR1 SQVTM and CDR2 ANQGSEA come from the germline V gene. The CDR3 sequence is 13 residues long.

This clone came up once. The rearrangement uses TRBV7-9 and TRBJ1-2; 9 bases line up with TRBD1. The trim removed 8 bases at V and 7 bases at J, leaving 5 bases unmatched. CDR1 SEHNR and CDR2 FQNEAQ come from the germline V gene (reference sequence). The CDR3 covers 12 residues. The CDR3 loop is CASGWTGVGYTF. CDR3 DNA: TGTGCCAGCGGGTGGACAGGGGTTGGCTACACCTTC.

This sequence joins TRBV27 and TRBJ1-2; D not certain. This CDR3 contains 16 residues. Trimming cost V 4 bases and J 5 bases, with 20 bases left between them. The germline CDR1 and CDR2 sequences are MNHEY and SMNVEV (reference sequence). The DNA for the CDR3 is TGTGCCAGCAGTTCAAGTGCCGCGACGGAGCTTTATGGCTACACCTTC. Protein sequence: CASSSSAATELYGYTF.

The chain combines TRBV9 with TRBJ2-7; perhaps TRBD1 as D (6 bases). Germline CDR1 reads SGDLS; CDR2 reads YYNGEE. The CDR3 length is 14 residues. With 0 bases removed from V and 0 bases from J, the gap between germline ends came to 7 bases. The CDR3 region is CASSVGDISYEQYF. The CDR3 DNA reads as TGTGCCAGCAGCGTAGGGGACATCTCCTACGAGCAGTACTTC.

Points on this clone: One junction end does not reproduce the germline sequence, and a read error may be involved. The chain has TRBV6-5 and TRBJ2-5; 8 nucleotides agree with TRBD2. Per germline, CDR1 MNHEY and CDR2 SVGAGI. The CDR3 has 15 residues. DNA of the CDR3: TGTGCCAGCAGTTACCTCGGGACTAGTCAAGGGACCCAGTACTTC. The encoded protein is CASSYLGTSQGTQYF.

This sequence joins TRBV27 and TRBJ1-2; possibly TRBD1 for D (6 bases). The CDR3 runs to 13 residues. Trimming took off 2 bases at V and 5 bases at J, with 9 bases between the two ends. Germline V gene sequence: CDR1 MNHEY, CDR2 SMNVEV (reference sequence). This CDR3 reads CASSLGQSYGYTF. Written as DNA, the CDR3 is TGTGCCAGCAGTTTAGGACAGTCATATGGCTACACCTTC.

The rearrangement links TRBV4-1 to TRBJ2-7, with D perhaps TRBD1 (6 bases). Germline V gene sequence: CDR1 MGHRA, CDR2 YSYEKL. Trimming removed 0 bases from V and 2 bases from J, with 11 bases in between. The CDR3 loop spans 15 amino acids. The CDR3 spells CASSQEVKGAYEQYF. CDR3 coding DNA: TGCGCCAGCAGCCAAGAGGTAAAGGGGGCCTACGAGCAGTACTTC.

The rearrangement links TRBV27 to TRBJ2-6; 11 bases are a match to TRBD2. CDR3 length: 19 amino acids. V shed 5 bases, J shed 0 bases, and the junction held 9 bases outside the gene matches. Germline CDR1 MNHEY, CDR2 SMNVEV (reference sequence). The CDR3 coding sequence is TGTGCCAGCAGTCCATACACTAGCGGGAGCCCCTCTGGGGCCAACGTCCTGACTTTC. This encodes CASSPYTSGSPSGANVLTF. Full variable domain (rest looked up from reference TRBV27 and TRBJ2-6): EAQVTQNPRYLITVTGKKLTVTCSQNMNHEYMSWYRQDPGLGLRQIYYSMNVEVTDKGDVPEGYKVSRKEKRNFPLILESPSPNQTSLYFCASSPYTSGSPSGANVLTFGAGSRLTVL.

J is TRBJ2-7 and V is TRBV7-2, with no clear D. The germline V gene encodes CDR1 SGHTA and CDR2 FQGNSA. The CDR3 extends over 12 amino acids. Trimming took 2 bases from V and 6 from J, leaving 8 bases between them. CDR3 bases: TGTGCCAGCAGCTTATCGACTTTCGAGCAGTACTTC. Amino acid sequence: CASSLSTFEQYF.

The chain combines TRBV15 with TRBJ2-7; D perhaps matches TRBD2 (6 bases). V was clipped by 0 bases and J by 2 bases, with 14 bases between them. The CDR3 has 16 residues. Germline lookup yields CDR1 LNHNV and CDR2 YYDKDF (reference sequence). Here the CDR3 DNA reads TGTGCCACCAGCAGAGAGCGGGACCGGCGAACCTACGAGCAGTACTTC. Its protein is CATSRERDRRTYEQYF.

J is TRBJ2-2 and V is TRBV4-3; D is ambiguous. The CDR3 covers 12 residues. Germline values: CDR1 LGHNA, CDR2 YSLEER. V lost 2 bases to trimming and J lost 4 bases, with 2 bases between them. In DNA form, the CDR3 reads TGCGCCAGCAGCCAACTCACCGGGGAGCTGTTTTTT. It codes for CASSQLTGELFF.

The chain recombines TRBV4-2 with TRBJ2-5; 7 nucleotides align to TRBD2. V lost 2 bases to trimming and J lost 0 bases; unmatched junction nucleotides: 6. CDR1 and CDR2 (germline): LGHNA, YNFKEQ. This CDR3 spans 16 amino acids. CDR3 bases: TGTGCCAGCAGCCAATTTAACGGGGGGAACCAAGAGACCCAGTACTTC. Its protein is CASSQFNGGNQETQYF.

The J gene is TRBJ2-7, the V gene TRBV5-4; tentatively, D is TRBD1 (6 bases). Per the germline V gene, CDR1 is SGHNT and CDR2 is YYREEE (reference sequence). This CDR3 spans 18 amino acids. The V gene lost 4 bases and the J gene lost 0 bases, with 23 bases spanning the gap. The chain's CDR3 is CASSPGGPGAPFSYEQYF. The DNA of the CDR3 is TGTGCCAGCAGCCCGGGCGGGCCAGGGGCCCCCTTCTCCTACGAGCAGTACTTC.

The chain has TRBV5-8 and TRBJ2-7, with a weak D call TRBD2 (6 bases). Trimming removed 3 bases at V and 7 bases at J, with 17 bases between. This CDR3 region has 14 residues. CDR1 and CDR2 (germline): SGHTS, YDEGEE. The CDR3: CASSSWGRLVEQYF. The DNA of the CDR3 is TGTGCCAGCAGCTCCTGGGGGAGGCTAGTGGAGCAGTACTTC.

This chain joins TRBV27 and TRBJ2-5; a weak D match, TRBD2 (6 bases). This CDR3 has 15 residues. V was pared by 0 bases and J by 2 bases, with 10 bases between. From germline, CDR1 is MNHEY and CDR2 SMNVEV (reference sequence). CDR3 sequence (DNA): TGTGCCAGCAGTTTATCGTGGGGGGAACAAGAGACCCAGTACTTC. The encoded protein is CASSLSWGEQETQYF.

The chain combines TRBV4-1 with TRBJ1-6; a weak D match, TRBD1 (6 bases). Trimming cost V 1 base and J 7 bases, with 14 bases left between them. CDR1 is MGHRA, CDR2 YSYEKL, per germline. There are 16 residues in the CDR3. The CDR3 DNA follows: TGCGCCAGCAGCCAAGTAATTTGGGACAACAATTCACCCCTCCACTTT. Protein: CASSQVIWDNNSPLHF.

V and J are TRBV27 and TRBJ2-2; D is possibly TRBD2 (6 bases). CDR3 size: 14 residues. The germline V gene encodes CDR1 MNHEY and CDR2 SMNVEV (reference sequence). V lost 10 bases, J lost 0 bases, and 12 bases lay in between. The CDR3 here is CAIRRAANTGELFF. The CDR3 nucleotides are TGTGCCATCCGGAGGGCGGCGAACACCGGGGAGCTGTTTTTT.

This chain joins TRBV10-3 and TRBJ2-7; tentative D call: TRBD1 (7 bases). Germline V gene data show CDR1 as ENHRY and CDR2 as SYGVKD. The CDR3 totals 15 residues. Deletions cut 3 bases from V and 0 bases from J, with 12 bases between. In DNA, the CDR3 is TGTGCCATCAGTGACCCAGGGGGGTCCTCCTACGAGCAGTACTTC. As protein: CAISDPGGSSYEQYF.

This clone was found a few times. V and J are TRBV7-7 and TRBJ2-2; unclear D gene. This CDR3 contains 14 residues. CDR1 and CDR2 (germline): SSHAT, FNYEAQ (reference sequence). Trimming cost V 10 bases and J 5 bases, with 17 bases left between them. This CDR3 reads CAIRTPSGTGELFF. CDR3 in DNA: TGTGCCATTCGCACACCTTCTGGTACCGGGGAGCTGTTTTTT.

As DNA, the CDR3 is TGTGCCAGCAGCTCCCGGACAGGCCCTAACTATGGCTACACCTTC. It codes for CASSSRTGPNYGYTF. This sequence joins TRBV11-2 and TRBJ1-2; 7 nucleotides match TRBD1. Germline CDR1 and CDR2: SGHAT and FQNNGV. The CDR3 runs 15 residues. V shed 4 bases and J 0 bases; nucleotides not matched to a gene: 5. Full variable domain (rest looked up from reference TRBV11-2 and TRBJ1-2): EAGVAQSPRYKIIEKRQSVAFWCNPISGHATLYWYQQILGQGPKLLIQFQNNGVVDDSQLPKDRFSAERLKGVDSTLKIQPAKLEDSAVYLCASSSRTGPNYGYTFGSGTRLTVV.

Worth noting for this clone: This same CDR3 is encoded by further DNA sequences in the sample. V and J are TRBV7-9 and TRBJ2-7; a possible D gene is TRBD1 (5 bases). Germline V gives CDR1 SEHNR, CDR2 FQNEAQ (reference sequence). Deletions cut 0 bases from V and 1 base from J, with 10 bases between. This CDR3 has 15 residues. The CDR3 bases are TGTGCCAGCAGCTTAGCCCCGACAGTGTCCTACGAGCAGTACTTC. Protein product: CASSLAPTVSYEQYF.

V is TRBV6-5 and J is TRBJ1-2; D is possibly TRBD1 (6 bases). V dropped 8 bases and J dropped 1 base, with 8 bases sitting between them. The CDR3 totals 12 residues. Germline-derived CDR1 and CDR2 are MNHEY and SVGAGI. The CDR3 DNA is TGTGCCAGCCAGGGGTTTAACTATGGCTACACCTTC. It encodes CASQGFNYGYTF.

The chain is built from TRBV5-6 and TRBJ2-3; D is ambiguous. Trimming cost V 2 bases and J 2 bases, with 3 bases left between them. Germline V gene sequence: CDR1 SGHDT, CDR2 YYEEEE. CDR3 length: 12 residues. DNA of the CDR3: TGTGCCAGCAGCTTATACACAGATACGCAGTATTTT. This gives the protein CASSLYTDTQYF.